The rows below give T cell receptor beta chains drawn from one sample of a study of response to subunit inactivated influenza vaccine. MiXCR was run by TCRdb on the RT-PCR reads, yielding one entry per CDR3 protein. The sample records over 750,000 distinct CDR3 sequences, about 20% being singletons. Sample: PBMCs from blood, taken 5 days after vaccination. The receptor set was obtained from a man aged 50 to 60 who received an inactivated influenza vaccine. Both conserved end residues are part of each CDR3.

V,length,CDR3
TRBV9,15,CASSPPQGAFDEQFF
TRBV2,15,CASRGGGLINTEAFF
TRBV6-1,11,CASSEVSGQFF
TRBV28,17,CASSLTGGVYSGNTIYF
TRBV12-3/TRBV12-4,14,CASSLSGTNTEAFF
TRBV7-9,13,CASSLDLDTEAFF
TRBV29-1,18,CSVEDPISGGRPEETQYF
TRBV11-2,17,CASSLEGELYSGNTIYF
TRBV27,15,CASSLVGPSGETQYF
TRBV7-8,16,CASSLSKTGGGYEQYF
TRBV5-5,16,CASSLGRTGYSYEQYF
TRBV6-1,14,CASDSLRRDTEAFF
TRBV4-3,15,CASSQDPAGGNEQFF
TRBV20-1,15,CSARGTSGLTDTQYF
TRBV20-1,10,CSAYRAEQYF
TRBV4-3,15,CASSQDVGNTGELFF
TRBV20-1,14,CSASDRTSPYEQYF
TRBV7-9,11,CASSPLGGQYF
TRBV12-3/TRBV12-4,14,CASYERGRAGDAFF
TRBV12-3/TRBV12-4,14,CASSFNQGRETQYF
TRBV4-2,13,CASSQDTAMGYTF
TRBV6-5,11,CASSYSREQYF
TRBV12-3/TRBV12-4,15,CASSFRGGGDDTQYF
TRBV20-1,15,CSASHPGARYNEQFF
TRBV6-2/TRBV6-3,15,CASSWASGIGNEQFF
TRBV14,16,CASSPQMGTGNYEQYF
TRBV28,15,CASSLVGLAGDTQYF
TRBV28,15,CASSFGGRIRHEQYF
TRBV3-1,17,CASSQPTSRGRRNTIYF
TRBV28,13,CASSLGNSGGYTF
TRBV4-3,18,CASSQETHTRRGTDTQYF
TRBV20-1,14,CSAHTPRGTYEQYF